This T cell receptor beta chain stems from a study of T-cell memory formation after mild COVID-19. TCRdb analysed the 5' RACE reads with MiXCR anew, one entry per CDR3 protein. The sample has some 310,000 distinct CDR3 sequences; roughly 19% are singletons. V lost 1 base and J 2 bases, leaving 10 bases between the germline ends. The CDR3 has 15 amino acids. Germline V gene lookup returns CDR1 SGHVS and CDR2 FNYEAQ. This receptor was taken from a man between 18 and 35 years old who had mild COVID-19 (a few samples of this study predate the infection). Cell type and time point are not known. Sequenced sample: PBMCs or a T cell subset sorted from them (not recorded which). V gene TRBV7-6 combines with J gene TRBJ2-3, with unresolved D. CDR3 coding DNA: TGTGCCAGCAGCTTAGAGAATCCTTTCACAGATACGCAGTATTTT. This codes for CASSLENPFTDTQYF.